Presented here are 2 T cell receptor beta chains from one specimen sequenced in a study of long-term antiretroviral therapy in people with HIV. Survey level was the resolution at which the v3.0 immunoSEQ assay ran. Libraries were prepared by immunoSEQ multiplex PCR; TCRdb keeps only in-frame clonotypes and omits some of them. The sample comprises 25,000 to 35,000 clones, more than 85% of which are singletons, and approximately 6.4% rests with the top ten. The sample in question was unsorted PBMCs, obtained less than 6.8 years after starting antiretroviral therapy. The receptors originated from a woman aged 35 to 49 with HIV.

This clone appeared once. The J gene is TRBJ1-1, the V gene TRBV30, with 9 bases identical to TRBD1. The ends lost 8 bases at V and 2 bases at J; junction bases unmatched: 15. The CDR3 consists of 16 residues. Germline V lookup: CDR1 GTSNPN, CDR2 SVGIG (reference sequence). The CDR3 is CARTGTGLGSNTEAFF. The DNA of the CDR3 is TGTGCCCGAACCGGGACAGGGTTAGGGTCCAACACTGAAGCTTTCTTT.

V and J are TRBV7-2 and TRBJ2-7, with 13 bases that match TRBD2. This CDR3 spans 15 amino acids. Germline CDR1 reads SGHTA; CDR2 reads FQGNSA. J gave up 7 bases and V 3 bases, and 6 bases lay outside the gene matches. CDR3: CASSFTSGGAYEQYF. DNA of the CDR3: TGTGCCAGCAGCTTTACTAGCGGGGGGGCATATGAGCAGTACTTC. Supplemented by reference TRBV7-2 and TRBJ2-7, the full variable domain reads GAGVSQSPSNKVTEKGKDVELRCDPISGHTALYWYRQSLGQGLEFLIYFQGNSAPDKSGLPSDRFSAERTGGSVSTLTIQRTQQEDSAVYLCASSFTSGGAYEQYFGPGTRLTVT.